The 22 T cell receptor beta chains presented below share a single source sample, sequenced in a study of blood T cells in healthy people across ages. Primed by a sample-barcoded 5' primer and a J-beta primer mix, a second PCR proceeded for 7 to 11 cycles. One entry per CDR3 protein, called by TCRdb with MiXCR from the 5' RACE reads. The table lists about 1.7 million distinct CDR3 sequences, about 30% of them singletons. Material: blood. These receptors all stem from a woman under 40 in good health.

This clonotype occurred a few times. The chain joins TRBV25-1 to TRBJ2-5; no firm D call. CDR1 and CDR2 from the germline V gene are MGHDK and SYGVNS. V lost 1 base and J lost 0, with 9 bases in between. CDR3 length equals 15 residues. This chain's CDR3 is CASSEWAPDQETQYF. The CDR3 DNA reads as TGTGCCAGCAGTGAATGGGCCCCGGACCAAGAGACCCAGTACTTC. Using reference TRBV25-1 and TRBJ2-5 for the parts outside the CDR3, the full variable domain is EADIYQTPRYLVIGTGKKITLECSQTMGHDKMYWYQQDPGMELHLIHYSYGVNSTEKGDLSSESTVSRIRTEHFPLTLESARPSHTSQYLCASSEWAPDQETQYFGPGTRLLVL.

The J gene is TRBJ1-5, the V gene TRBV30; the D gene is possibly TRBD1 (6 bases). The V end was cut by 2 bases, the J end by 7 bases, with 15 bases between. Looked up from germline, CDR1 is GTSNPN and CDR2 is SVGIG (reference sequence). The CDR3 runs 14 residues. The CDR3 DNA sequence: TGTGCCTGGAGTTCCGGGACAACGGTCCAGCCCCAGCATTTT. It translates to CAWSSGTTVQPQHF.

The chain uses TRBV9 and TRBJ2-5; perhaps TRBD2 as D (6 bases). CDR3 length: 14 residues. Germline V gene lookup returns CDR1 SGDLS and CDR2 YYNGEE. V was cut by 3 bases and J by 11 bases, with 20 bases left in between. CDR3 bases: TGTGCCAGCAGCGCGGGGACTTGGGGCAATGAGCAGTACTTC. As protein: CASSAGTWGNEQYF.

This clonotype was counted once. This chain connects TRBV6-5 to TRBJ2-1; TRBD2 matches 8 bases. This CDR3 contains 17 residues. V shed 3 bases and J 5 bases; nucleotides not matched to a gene: 12. Germline lookup yields CDR1 MNHEY and CDR2 SVGAGI. The CDR3 reads CASSYTGTRSVDNEQFF. For the CDR3, the DNA is TGTGCCAGCAGTTATACCGGGACTAGAAGTGTGGACAATGAGCAGTTCTTC.

The chain has TRBV6-4 and TRBJ2-2, with 7 positions matching TRBD2. Germline loops: CDR1 MRHNA, CDR2 SNTAGT. V lost 2 bases to trimming and J lost 7 bases; unmatched junction nucleotides: 22. CDR3 length: 20 residues. CDR3: CASSDEPGRGGLQEIGELFF. The CDR3, as DNA: TGTGCCAGCAGTGACGAGCCAGGCCGCGGGGGACTCCAAGAGATCGGGGAGCTGTTTTTT.

This clonotype was counted between two and nine times. The gene calls are TRBV7-2 and TRBJ2-5; TRBD1 matches 8 bases. The length of the CDR3 is 16 residues. V was pared by 0 bases and J by 2 bases, with 5 bases of the junction left unmatched. Germline CDR1 reads SGHTA; CDR2 reads FQGNSA. CDR3 protein: CASSLASGTGQETQYF. CDR3 bases: TGTGCCAGCAGCTTAGCTTCAGGGACAGGTCAAGAGACCCAGTACTTC. The complete variable domain, with remaining parts taken from reference TRBV7-2 and TRBJ2-5, reads GAGVSQSPSNKVTEKGKDVELRCDPISGHTALYWYRQSLGQGLEFLIYFQGNSAPDKSGLPSDRFSAERTGGSVSTLTIQRTQQEDSAVYLCASSLASGTGQETQYFGPGTRLLVL.

The rearrangement uses TRBV4-1 and TRBJ1-4; D gene uncertain. CDR3 size: 16 residues. Germline CDR1 MGHRA, CDR2 YSYEKL. Trimming removed 4 bases at V and 4 bases at J, with 16 bases between. The CDR3 here is CASSPRVGMVNEKLFF. Written as DNA, the CDR3 is TGCGCCAGCAGCCCGAGGGTAGGGATGGTTAATGAAAAACTGTTTTTT.

This sequence joins TRBV28 and TRBJ2-4; D gene unclear. The end of the DNA aligns better with TRBJ2-5, so the J call may be wrong. The CDR3 is made up of 19 amino acids. Germline lookup yields CDR1 MDHEN and CDR2 SYDVKM. This chain's CDR3 is CASSPLSFRLAYSQETQYF. CDR3 in DNA: TGTGCCAGCAGTCCCCTGTCATTTCGACTGGCATACTCTCAAGAGACCCAGTACTTC.

There are many counts of this clonotype. The chain employs TRBV7-6 and TRBJ1-5; no clear D. V lost 0 bases and J 4 bases, leaving 7 bases between the germline ends. CDR1 and CDR2 (germline): SGHVS, FNYEAQ. The CDR3 contains 14 residues. The chain's CDR3 is CASSLAASNQPQHF. CDR3 bases: TGTGCCAGCAGCTTAGCTGCTTCAAATCAGCCCCAGCATTTT. The full variable domain, with the rest looked up from reference TRBV7-6 and TRBJ1-5, is GAGVSQSPRYKVTKRGQDVALRCDPISGHVSLYWYRQALGQGPEFLTYFNYEAQQDKSGLPNDRFSAERPEGSISTLTIQRTEQRDSAMYRCASSLAASNQPQHFGDGTRLSIL.

The genes are TRBV2 and TRBJ2-5; 7 nucleotides align to TRBD1. The germline CDR1 and CDR2 sequences are SNHLY and FYNNEI. The CDR3 consists of 11 residues. Trimming took 8 bases from V and 6 from J; bases not matched to a gene: 3. The CDR3 here is CASDREQTQYF. Written as DNA, the CDR3 is TGTGCCAGCGACAGGGAACAGACCCAGTACTTC.

V and J are TRBV7-2 and TRBJ1-2; the D is unclear. With 6 bases removed from V and 5 bases from J, the gap between germline ends came to 16 bases. CDR1 is SGHTA and CDR2 is FQGNSA in the germline V gene. The CDR3 is 14 residues long. The DNA of the CDR3 is TGTGCCAGCAGACAAGTAACCGATGATTATGGCTACACCTTC. Its translation: CASRQVTDDYGYTF.

This clonotype was found many times. The J gene is TRBJ2-7, the V gene TRBV11-2, with D maybe TRBD2 (6 bases). The CDR3 contains 15 residues. The V end was cut by 1 base, the J end by 2 bases, with 12 bases between. Germline CDR1 and CDR2: SGHAT and FQNNGV. The CDR3 is CASSLGVGRAYEQYF. In DNA, the CDR3 is TGTGCCAGCAGCTTAGGCGTCGGGAGAGCCTACGAGCAGTACTTC.

This clonotype was detected only a few times. The chain combines TRBV9 with TRBJ2-3; D is undetermined. CDR3 length: 16 amino acids. The V end was cut by 0 bases, the J end by 1 base, with 12 bases between. Germline-derived CDR1 and CDR2 are SGDLS and YYNGEE. CDR3 nucleotides: TGTGCCAGCAGCGTAGAGGACCTCTCGGGCACAGATACGCAGTATTTT. Translated, it gives CASSVEDLSGTDTQYF.

The chain employs TRBV12-3 or TRBV12-4 and TRBJ1-2; 7 bases match TRBD1. This CDR3 comprises 14 residues. The junction had 7 bases not matched to a gene; V was cut back by 7 bases and J by 2 bases. This chain's CDR3 is CASNRRDSNYGYTF. CDR3 nucleotide sequence: TGTGCCAGCAATCGCAGGGACAGCAACTATGGCTACACCTTC.

This clonotype was found many times. The chain uses TRBV5-5 and TRBJ2-5; TRBD1 agrees at 7 bases. The ends lost 2 bases at V and 9 bases at J; junction bases unmatched: 7. The germline V gene encodes CDR1 SGHKS and CDR2 YYEKEE (reference sequence). This CDR3 is built from 13 residues. CDR3 protein: CASSLLQGNSQYF. The CDR3 DNA is TGTGCCAGCAGCTTATTACAGGGGAATTCCCAGTACTTC. Using reference TRBV5-5 and TRBJ2-5 for the parts outside the CDR3, the full variable domain is DAGVTQSPTHLIKTRGQQVTLRCSPISGHKSVSWYQQVLGQGPQFIFQYYEKEERGRGNFPDRFSARQFPNYSSELNVNALLLGDSALYLCASSLLQGNSQYFGPGTRLLVL.

The V and J genes are TRBV5-1 and TRBJ1-1, with TRBD1 matching over 11 bases. Trimming took 4 bases from V and 6 from J; bases not matched to a gene: 5. The germline CDR1 and CDR2 sequences are SGHRS and YFSETQ. The CDR3 covers 14 residues. The CDR3 DNA follows: TGCGCCAGCAGCGCGGGACAGGGGGACGCTGAAGCTTTCTTT. Amino acid sequence: CASSAGQGDAEAFF.

This clonotype showed up just a few times. The junction and the germline gene differ at one end; a read error may be behind it. This sequence joins TRBV5-5 and TRBJ1-5; a possible D gene is TRBD1 (5 bases). There are 14 residues in the CDR3. The germline gives CDR1 SGHKS, CDR2 YYEKEE (reference sequence). CDR3 bases: TGTGCCTCGGCCGGGGCGGGAAGCAATCATCCCCAGCATTTT. It specifies CASAGAGSNHPQHF.

Of note for this clonotype: The conserved phenylalanine or tryptophan normally closing the CDR3 is absent here, so this likely arose from a read error. This chain uses TRBV11-2 with TRBJ2-7, with D possibly being TRBD2 (6 bases). This CDR3 is 15 amino acids long. With 5 bases removed from V and 4 bases from J, the gap between germline ends came to 18 bases. Germline V gene sequence: CDR1 SGHAT, CDR2 FQNNGV. The CDR3 DNA sequence: TGTGCCAGCAGCCCGGACTACCACCCTTTTTACGAGCAGTACTAC. Residues: CASSPDYHPFYEQYY.

Points on this clonotype: A much more abundant neighbour one base away suggests this may be a read error. The CDR3 ends on some other residue instead of the conserved phenylalanine or tryptophan, so this is likely a read error. The rearrangement joins TRBV10-2 to TRBJ2-3; D possibly matches TRBD1 or TRBD2 (5 bases each). The CDR3 contains 16 residues. V dropped 1 base and J dropped 0 bases, with 11 bases sitting between them. Germline V gene lookup returns CDR1 WSHSY and CDR2 SAAADI. The CDR3 bases are TGCGCCAGCAGTGAGTTTGGGACGGCGAGCACAGATACGCAGTATTGT. It is translated as CASSEFGTASTDTQYC.

In DNA, the CDR3 is TGTGCCAGCAGCGTACCCTCGAGGACAGGGGGAGCTTTCTTT. Translation: CASSVPSRTGGAFF. The chain couples TRBV9 to TRBJ1-1; 10 nucleotides align to TRBD1. In germline, CDR1 is SGDLS, CDR2 YYNGEE. This CDR3 region has 14 residues. V was pared by 1 base and J by 10 bases, with 7 bases of the junction left unmatched. The whole variable domain, filled in from reference TRBV9 and TRBJ1-1, reads DSGVTQTPKHLITATGQRVTLRCSPRSGDLSVYWYQQSLDQGLQFLIQYYNGEERAKGNILERFSAQQFPDLHSELNLSSLELGDSALYFCASSVPSRTGGAFFGQGTRLTVV.

This clonotype was found a few times. The J gene is TRBJ1-2, the V gene TRBV12-3 or TRBV12-4, with TRBD1 matching over 8 bases. J was trimmed by 7 bases and V by 6 bases; bases with no gene match: 16. This CDR3 contains 16 residues. The CDR3 nucleotides read TGTGCCAGCAGCCGAAATCCCACAGGGGGTATCTCTGGCTACACCTTC. This gives the protein CASSRNPTGGISGYTF.

This clonotype was detected only a few times. The rearrangement uses TRBV10-1 and TRBJ2-3; tentatively, D is TRBD1 (5 bases). The CDR3 has 13 residues. V lost 9 bases to trimming and J lost 5 bases, with 15 bases between them. In germline, CDR1 is WNHNN, CDR2 SYGVQD (reference sequence). The CDR3: CASNRRVGDTQYF. The CDR3 coding sequence is TGCGCCAGTAACCGCAGGGTAGGAGATACGCAGTATTTT.